What follows describes a single T cell receptor beta chain. The same CDR3 arises from other DNA sequences in this sample as well. The CDR3 has 15 residues. Per germline, CDR1 KGHSH and CDR2 LQKENI. V was pared by 3 bases and J by 2 bases, with 14 bases between. The data are from a study of shared clonotypes between healthy human individuals. Some clones are missing from TCRdb's copy, which holds only in-frame ones; the method was immunoSEQ multiplex PCR. The data show 2 million to 2.5 million clones, with over 90% seen just once and about 0.39% held by the top ten. Donors were healthy HIV-negative adults without recent acute infections or vaccinations.

The chain couples TRBV18 to TRBJ2-7; D unresolved. The sample consisted of naive CD4+ T cells from PBMCs. The subset here: CD45RA+ positively selected. The sequence came from a young man in good health. Some clones in this sample may be carry-over from other donors' samples. The CDR3 DNA reads TGTGCCAGCTCACCCAGAGGTGGCAGGCCCTACGAGCAGTACTTC. Translated: CASSPRGGRPYEQYF.